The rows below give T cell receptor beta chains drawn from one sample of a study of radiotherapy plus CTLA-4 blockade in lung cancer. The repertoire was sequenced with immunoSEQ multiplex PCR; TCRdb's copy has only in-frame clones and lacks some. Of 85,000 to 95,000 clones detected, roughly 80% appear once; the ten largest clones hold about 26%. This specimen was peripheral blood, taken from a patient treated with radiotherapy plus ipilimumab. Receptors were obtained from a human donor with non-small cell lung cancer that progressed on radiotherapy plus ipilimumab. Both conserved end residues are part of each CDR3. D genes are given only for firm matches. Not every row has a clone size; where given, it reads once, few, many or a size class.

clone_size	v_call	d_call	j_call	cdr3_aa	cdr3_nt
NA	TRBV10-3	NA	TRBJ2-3	CAISEPALDTQYF	TGTGCCATCAGTGAGCCGGCGTTGGATACGCAGTATTTT
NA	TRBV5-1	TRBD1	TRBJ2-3	CASSHRTGQGVRDTQYF	TGCGCCAGCAGCCACCGAACGGGACAGGGCGTGCGGGATACGCAGTATTTT
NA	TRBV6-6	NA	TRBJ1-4	CASSFLADTNEKLFF	TGTGCCAGCAGTTTTCTGGCTGATACTAATGAAAAACTGTTTTTT
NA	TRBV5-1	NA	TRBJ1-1	CASSTAGATTEAFF	TGCGCCAGCAGCACGGCGGGTGCGACCACTGAAGCTTTCTTT
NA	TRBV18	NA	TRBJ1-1	CASSRATGAEIEAFF	TGTGCCAGCTCACGTGCAACAGGAGCTGAGATTGAAGCTTTCTTT
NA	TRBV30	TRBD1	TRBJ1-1	CAWKGAWDTEAFF	TGTGCCTGGAAGGGGGCCTGGGACACTGAAGCTTTCTTT
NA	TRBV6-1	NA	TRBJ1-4	CASAEPGGNEKLFF	TGTGCCAGCGCCGAACCAGGAGGTAATGAAAAACTGTTTTTT
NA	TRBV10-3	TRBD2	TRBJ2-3	CAISRTSGSTDTQYF	TGTGCCATCAGTAGGACTAGCGGGAGCACAGATACGCAGTATTTT
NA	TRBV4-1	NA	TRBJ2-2	CASSQGLTAKTGELFF	TGCGCCAGCAGCCAAGGTCTGACGGCGAAAACCGGGGAGCTGTTTTTT
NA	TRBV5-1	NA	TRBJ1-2	CASSLGDGQGGYTF	TGCGCCAGCAGCTTGGGGGACGGCCAAGGCGGCTACACCTTC
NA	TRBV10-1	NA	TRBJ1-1	CASSESPENTEAFF	TGCGCCAGCAGTGAGTCCCCCGAGAACACTGAAGCTTTCTTT
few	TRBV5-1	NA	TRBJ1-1	CASSLDGMNTEAFF	TGCGCCAGCAGCTTGGACGGCATGAACACTGAAGCTTTCTTT
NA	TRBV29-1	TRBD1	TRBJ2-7	CSVEVGQGLYEQYF	TGCAGCGTTGAAGTGGGACAGGGGCTCTACGAGCAGTACTTC
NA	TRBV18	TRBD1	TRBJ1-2	CASSLSGTGVGYTF	TGTGCCAGCTCGCTATCCGGGACAGGGGTAGGCTACACCTTC
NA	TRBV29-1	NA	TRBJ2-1	CSVVIGSRGSYNEQFF	TGCAGCGTTGTGATAGGAAGCAGGGGATCCTACAATGAGCAGTTCTTC
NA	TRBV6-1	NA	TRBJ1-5	CASSERGGTSNQPQHF	TGTGCCAGCAGTGAAAGAGGTGGGACAAGCAATCAGCCCCAGCATTTT
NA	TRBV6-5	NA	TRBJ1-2	CASSPSAGFYGYTF	TGTGCCAGCAGCCCGAGTGCAGGGTTTTATGGCTACACCTTC
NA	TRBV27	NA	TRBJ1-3	CASSSWVGNTIYF	TGTGCCAGCAGTTCTTGGGTAGGAAACACCATATATTTT
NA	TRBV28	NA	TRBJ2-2	CASSFFGGQDTGELFF	TGTGCCAGCAGTTTTTTCGGGGGGCAGGACACCGGGGAGCTGTTTTTT
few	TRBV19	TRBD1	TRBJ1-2	CASSRTGAEGYTF	TGTGCCAGTAGTAGGACAGGGGCGGAAGGCTACACCTTC
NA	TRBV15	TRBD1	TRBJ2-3	CATSMGQISTDTQYF	TGTGCCACCAGCATGGGACAGATCTCCACAGATACGCAGTATTTT
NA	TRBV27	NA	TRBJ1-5	CASSLGGRGGNQPQHF	TGTGCCAGCAGTTTAGGGGGGCGCGGCGGCAATCAGCCCCAGCATTTT
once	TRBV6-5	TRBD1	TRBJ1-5	CASSPDRGDNQPQHF	TGTGCCAGCAGTCCCGACAGGGGAGACAATCAGCCCCAGCATTTT
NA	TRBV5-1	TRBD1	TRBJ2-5	CASSVGPQGVQETQYF	TGCGCCAGCAGCGTAGGACCACAGGGGGTGCAAGAGACCCAGTACTTC
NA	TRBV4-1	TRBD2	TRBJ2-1	CASSQWYGTSGHNEQFF	TGCGCCAGCAGCCAATGGTACGGGACTAGCGGACACAATGAGCAGTTCTTC
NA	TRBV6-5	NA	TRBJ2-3	CASSRGFPFTDTQYF	TGTGCCAGCAGCCGGGGTTTCCCTTTCACAGATACGCAGTATTTT
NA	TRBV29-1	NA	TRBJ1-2	CSVEDRSNYGYTF	TGCAGCGTTGAAGACAGGTCGAACTATGGCTACACCTTC